This is a list of T cell receptor beta chains from one sample in a study of CD8 T cells in ankylosing spondylitis. Each CDR3 protein gets one entry after TCRdb re-called the 5' RACE reads with MiXCR. Of under 30,000 distinct CDR3 sequences detected, roughly 7.9% appear once; the ten largest clones hold almost 30%. Source material: blood. These receptors were collected from a male donor with ankylosing spondylitis or in good health (not recorded which). CDR3s include the opening cysteine and the closing phenylalanine or tryptophan. D genes are given only for firm matches. The size entry is marked missing in some rows and otherwise reads once, few, many or a size class.

>few|TRBV5-1|NA|TRBJ2-3
CASSLLRQLPKTDTQYF
TGCGCCAGCAGCTTGTTGAGGCAGCTTCCAAAGACAGATACGCAGTATTTT
>NA|TRBV2|NA|TRBJ2-2
CASTGQRRNTGELFF
TGTGCCAGCACCGGACAGAGAAGGAACACCGGGGAGCTGTTTTTT
>few|TRBV6-1|NA|TRBJ1-3
CASKEQGGNTIYF
TGTGCCAGCAAGGAGCAGGGAGGAAACACCATATATTTT
>many|TRBV7-9|NA|TRBJ1-5
CASSLEVQPQHF
TGTGCCAGCAGCTTAGAGGTTCAGCCCCAGCATTTT
>NA|TRBV7-2|NA|TRBJ2-1
CASSSGVHNEQFF
TGTGCCAGCAGCTCAGGGGTCCACAATGAGCAGTTCTTC
>many|TRBV20-1|NA|TRBJ2-1
CSARGGALNEQFF
TGCAGTGCTAGAGGGGGTGCCCTTAATGAGCAGTTCTTC
>NA|TRBV7-9|NA|TRBJ2-4
CASSFDKNIQYF
TGTGCCAGCAGCTTCGACAAAAACATTCAGTACTTC
>NA|TRBV6-5|NA|TRBJ2-1
CASSYSNNEQFF
TGTGCCAGCAGTTACTCGAACAATGAGCAGTTCTTC
>many|TRBV5-1|TRBD2|TRBJ2-2
CASSFLAGSNTGELFF
TGCGCCAGCAGCTTTTTAGCGGGGTCGAACACCGGGGAGCTGTTTTTT
>many|TRBV5-1|TRBD2|TRBJ2-1
CASRLTSGGGTYNEQFF
TGCGCCAGCAGACTGACTAGCGGGGGGGGTACATACAATGAGCAGTTCTTC
>few|TRBV28|TRBD1|TRBJ2-7
CATLPRGTYEQYF
TGTGCCACCCTACCCAGGGGGACCTACGAGCAGTACTTC
>many|TRBV12-3/TRBV12-4|TRBD1|TRBJ1-5
CASSSSTGIGSQPQHF
TGTGCCAGCAGTTCCTCGACAGGGATTGGGAGTCAGCCCCAGCATTTT
>few|TRBV20-1|TRBD2|TRBJ2-1
CSGESGRGINEQFF
TGCAGTGGGGAAAGCGGGAGAGGGATTAATGAGCAGTTCTTC
>few|TRBV27|NA|TRBJ2-2
CASSPLLAPYSTGELFF
TGTGCCAGCAGTCCGCTTCTAGCCCCGTATAGTACCGGGGAGCTGTTTTTT
>few|TRBV19|NA|TRBJ2-1
CASSIFRGSYNEQFF
TGTGCCAGTAGTATTTTCCGGGGGTCCTACAATGAGCAGTTCTTC
>NA|TRBV4-3|TRBD2|TRBJ2-7
CASSQGAGAYEQYF
TGCGCCAGCAGCCAAGGGGCGGGGGCCTACGAGCAGTACTTC
>NA|TRBV20-1|NA|TRBJ2-2
CSARDRNTGELFF
TGCAGTGCTAGGGACAGAAACACCGGGGAGCTGTTTTTT
>NA|TRBV7-9|NA|TRBJ2-3
CASSLAGAGDTQYF
TGTGCCAGCAGCTTAGCCGGGGCGGGAGATACGCAGTATTTT
>few|TRBV5-1|TRBD2|TRBJ2-3
CASSFSLTSDIPDTQYF
TGCGCCAGCAGCTTCTCTTTGACTAGCGACATCCCAGATACGCAGTATTTT
>NA|TRBV29-1|TRBD1|TRBJ2-3
CSVGRTGDAQYF
TGCAGCGTTGGACGGACAGGGGACGCGCAGTATTTT
>few|TRBV6-5|TRBD1|TRBJ1-6
CASSPTGGDSPLHF
TGTGCCAGCAGTCCCACAGGGGGCGATTCACCCCTCCACTTT
>few|TRBV27|NA|TRBJ2-2
CASSPRWSTGELFF
TGTGCCAGCAGTCCCCGGTGGTCAACCGGGGAGCTGTTTTTT
>many|TRBV27|TRBD2|TRBJ2-2
CASSLSSGGSRGELFF
TGTGCCAGCAGTTTATCCAGCGGGGGGTCCCGTGGGGAGCTGTTTTTT
>many|TRBV12-3/TRBV12-4|NA|TRBJ2-5
CASSLGGEETQYF
TGTGCCAGCAGTTTGGGCGGGGAAGAGACCCAGTACTTC
>few|TRBV11-2|NA|TRBJ2-2
CASSLGLGWEAGELFF
TGTGCCAGCAGCTTAGGTTTGGGTTGGGAGGCCGGGGAGCTGTTTTTT
>NA|TRBV5-1|NA|TRBJ2-1
CASSSGPRGRTEQFF
TGCGCCAGCAGCTCGGGACCCCGTGGGCGAACTGAGCAGTTCTTC
>few|TRBV5-5|NA|TRBJ2-2
CASSSTGPGELFF
TGTGCCAGCAGCTCAACAGGGCCCGGGGAGCTGTTTTTT
>few|TRBV29-1|NA|TRBJ2-1
CSVYGSGEQFF
TGCAGCGTCTACGGGAGTGGTGAGCAGTTCTTC
>few|TRBV4-3|NA|TRBJ2-2
CASSQDPTGELFF
TGCGCCAGCAGCCAAGATCCCACCGGGGAGCTGTTTTTT
>NA|TRBV7-9|NA|TRBJ2-2
CASSLVISGYTGELFF
TGTGCCAGCAGCTTAGTTATTAGCGGCTACACCGGGGAGCTGTTTTTT
>NA|TRBV14|NA|TRBJ1-1
CASSLPFSENTEAFF
TGTGCCAGCAGCCTCCCTTTTTCCGAGAACACTGAAGCTTTCTTT
>few|TRBV24-1|NA|TRBJ2-2
CATSERHPANTGELFF
TGTGCCACCAGTGAACGCCACCCTGCGAACACCGGGGAGCTGTTTTTT
>many|TRBV28|TRBD2|TRBJ2-1
CASRALSGHHNEQFF
TGTGCCAGCAGAGCCCTTAGCGGGCATCACAATGAGCAGTTCTTC
>NA|TRBV12-3/TRBV12-4|NA|TRBJ2-3
CASSAGRTDTQYF
TGTGCCAGCAGCGCCGGACGGACAGATACGCAGTATTTT
>NA|TRBV20-1|TRBD2|TRBJ2-7
CSASFQGGSGEQYF
TGCAGTGCTAGCTTTCAGGGAGGGTCGGGGGAGCAGTACTTC
>many|TRBV5-1|NA|TRBJ2-2
CASRVEANTGELFF
TGCGCCAGCAGGGTTGAAGCGAACACCGGGGAGCTGTTTTTT
>NA|TRBV9|NA|TRBJ2-1
CASSAIGSYNEQFF
TGTGCCAGCAGCGCCATAGGCTCCTACAATGAGCAGTTCTTC
>NA|TRBV4-3|NA|TRBJ2-1
CASSQEGDSIHNEQFF
TGCGCCAGCAGCCAAGAAGGTGACAGCATTCACAATGAGCAGTTCTTC